The sequence of this TCR beta chain was determined in a study of T-cell reconstitution after alpha-beta-depleted transplantation in children. J was trimmed by 2 bases and V by 6 bases; bases with no gene match: 4. The CDR3 runs to 12 residues. CDR1 is SQVTM, CDR2 ANQGSEA, per germline. General study results and limits: Several hundred expanded graft clones reportedly gave rise to the alpha-beta T cells present about two months after transplant.

The library targeted TCRbeta and was prepared with unique molecular identifiers. Each CDR3 protein gets one entry after TCRdb re-called the PCR reads with MiXCR. Found here are about 540,000 distinct CDR3 sequences, roughly a quarter of them singletons; the top ten hold just over 35%. About this clonotype itself: The target antigen is unknown.

The source was PBMCs, collected before TCRalphabeta/CD19-depleted stem cell transplant. The chain is built from TRBV29-1 and TRBJ2-7; 7 bases are shared with TRBD1. The TCR comes from a boy in the first two years of life with Wiskott-Aldrich syndrome, due to receive a stem cell transplant. The CDR3 protein is CSVTDRTYEQYF. CDR3 in DNA: TGCAGCGTGACGGACAGGACCTACGAGCAGTACTTC.